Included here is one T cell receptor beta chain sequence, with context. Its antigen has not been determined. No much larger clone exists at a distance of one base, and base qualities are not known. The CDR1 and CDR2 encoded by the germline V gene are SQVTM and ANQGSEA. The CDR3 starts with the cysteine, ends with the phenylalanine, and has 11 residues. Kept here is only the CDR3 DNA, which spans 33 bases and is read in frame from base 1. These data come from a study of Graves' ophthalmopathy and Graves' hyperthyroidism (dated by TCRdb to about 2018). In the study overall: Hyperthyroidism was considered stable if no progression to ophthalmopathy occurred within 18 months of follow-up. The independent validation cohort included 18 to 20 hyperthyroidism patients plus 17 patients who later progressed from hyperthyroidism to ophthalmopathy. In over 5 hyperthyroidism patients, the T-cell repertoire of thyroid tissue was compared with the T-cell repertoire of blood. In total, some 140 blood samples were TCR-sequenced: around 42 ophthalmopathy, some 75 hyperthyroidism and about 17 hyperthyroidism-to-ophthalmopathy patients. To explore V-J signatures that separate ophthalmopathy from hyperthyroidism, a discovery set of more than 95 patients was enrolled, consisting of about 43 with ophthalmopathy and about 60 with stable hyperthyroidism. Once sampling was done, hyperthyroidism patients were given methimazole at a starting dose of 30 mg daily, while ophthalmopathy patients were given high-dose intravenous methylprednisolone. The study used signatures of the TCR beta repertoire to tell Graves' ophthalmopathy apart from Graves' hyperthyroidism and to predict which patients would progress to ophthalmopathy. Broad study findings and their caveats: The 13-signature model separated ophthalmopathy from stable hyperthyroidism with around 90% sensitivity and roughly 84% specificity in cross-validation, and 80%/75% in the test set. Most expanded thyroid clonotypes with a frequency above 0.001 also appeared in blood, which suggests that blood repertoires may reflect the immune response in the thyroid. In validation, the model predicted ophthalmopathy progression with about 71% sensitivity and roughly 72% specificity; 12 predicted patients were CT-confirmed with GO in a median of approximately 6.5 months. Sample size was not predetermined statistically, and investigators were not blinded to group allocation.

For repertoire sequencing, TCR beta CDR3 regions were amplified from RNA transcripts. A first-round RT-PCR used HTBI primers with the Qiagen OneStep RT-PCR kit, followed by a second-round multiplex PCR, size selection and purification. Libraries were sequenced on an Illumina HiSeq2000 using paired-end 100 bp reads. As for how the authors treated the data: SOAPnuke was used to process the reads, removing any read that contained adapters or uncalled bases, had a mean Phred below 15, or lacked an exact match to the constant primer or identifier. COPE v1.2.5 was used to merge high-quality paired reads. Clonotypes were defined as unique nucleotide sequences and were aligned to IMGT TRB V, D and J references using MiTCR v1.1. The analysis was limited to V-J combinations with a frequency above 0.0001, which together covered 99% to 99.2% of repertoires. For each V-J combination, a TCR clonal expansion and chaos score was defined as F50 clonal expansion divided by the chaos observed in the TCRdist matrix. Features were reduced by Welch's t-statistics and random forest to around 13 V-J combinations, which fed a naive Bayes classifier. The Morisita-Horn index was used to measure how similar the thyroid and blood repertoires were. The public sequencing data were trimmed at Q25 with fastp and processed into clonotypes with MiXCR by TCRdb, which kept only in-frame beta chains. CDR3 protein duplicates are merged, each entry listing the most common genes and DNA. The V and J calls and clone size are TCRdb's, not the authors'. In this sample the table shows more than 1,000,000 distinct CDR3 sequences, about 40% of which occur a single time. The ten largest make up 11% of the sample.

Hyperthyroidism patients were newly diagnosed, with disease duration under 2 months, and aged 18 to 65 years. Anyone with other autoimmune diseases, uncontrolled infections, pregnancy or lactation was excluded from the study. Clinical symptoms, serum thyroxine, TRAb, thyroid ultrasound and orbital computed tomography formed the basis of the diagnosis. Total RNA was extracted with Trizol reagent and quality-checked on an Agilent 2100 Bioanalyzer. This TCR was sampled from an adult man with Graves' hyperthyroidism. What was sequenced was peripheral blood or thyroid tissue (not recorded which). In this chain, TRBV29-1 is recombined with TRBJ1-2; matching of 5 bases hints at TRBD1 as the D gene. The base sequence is TGCAGTTTGGGGCCAGACTATGGCTACACCTTC. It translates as CSLGPDYGYTF.